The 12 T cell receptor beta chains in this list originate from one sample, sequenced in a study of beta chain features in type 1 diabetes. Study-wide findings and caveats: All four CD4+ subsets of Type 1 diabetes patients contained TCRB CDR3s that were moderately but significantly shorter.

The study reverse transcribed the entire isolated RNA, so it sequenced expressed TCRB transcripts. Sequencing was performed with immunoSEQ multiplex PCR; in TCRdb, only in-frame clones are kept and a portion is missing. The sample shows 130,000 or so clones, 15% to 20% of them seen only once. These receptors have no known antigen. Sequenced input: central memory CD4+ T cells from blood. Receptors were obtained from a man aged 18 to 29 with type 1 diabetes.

The CDR3 DNA sequence: TGTGCCGTCGCTGCGGGAGGACCGGATACGCAGTATTTT. This sequence encodes CAVAAGGPDTQYF. The chain links TRBV6-5 to TRBJ2-3; the match to TRBD2 covers 8 bases. The CDR3 contains 13 residues. The V and J ends lost 11 bases and 6 bases, in that order; junction bases with no gene match: 10. Germline V gene data show CDR1 as MNHEY and CDR2 as SVGAGI.

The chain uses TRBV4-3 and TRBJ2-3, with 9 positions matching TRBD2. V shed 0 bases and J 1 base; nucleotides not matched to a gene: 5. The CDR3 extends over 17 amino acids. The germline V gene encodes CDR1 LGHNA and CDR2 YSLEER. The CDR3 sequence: CASSQEAGGLGTDTQYF. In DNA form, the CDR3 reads TGCGCCAGCAGCCAAGAGGCGGGGGGGCTGGGCACAGATACGCAGTATTTT.

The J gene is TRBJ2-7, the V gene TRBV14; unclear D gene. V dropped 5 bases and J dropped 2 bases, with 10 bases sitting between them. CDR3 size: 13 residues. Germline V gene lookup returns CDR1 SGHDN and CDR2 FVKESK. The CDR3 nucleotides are TGTGCCAGCAGCATTGGACGAGCCTACGAGCAGTACTTC. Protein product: CASSIGRAYEQYF. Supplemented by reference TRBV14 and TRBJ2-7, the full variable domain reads EAGVTQFPSHSVIEKGQTVTLRCDPISGHDNLYWYRRVMGKEIKFLLHFVKESKQDESGMPNNRFLAERTGGTYSTLKVQPAELEDSGVYFCASSIGRAYEQYFGPGTRLTVT.

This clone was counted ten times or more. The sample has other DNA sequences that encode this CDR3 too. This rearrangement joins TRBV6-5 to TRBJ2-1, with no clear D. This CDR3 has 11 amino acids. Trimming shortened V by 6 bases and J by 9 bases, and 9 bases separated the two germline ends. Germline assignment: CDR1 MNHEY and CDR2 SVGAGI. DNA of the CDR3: TGTGCCAGCAGCTTCGGCGGTGAGCAGTTCTTC. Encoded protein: CASSFGGEQFF.

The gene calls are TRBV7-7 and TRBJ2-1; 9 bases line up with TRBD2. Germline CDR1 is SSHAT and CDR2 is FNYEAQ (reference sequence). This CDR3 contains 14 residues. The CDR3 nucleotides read TGTGCTACCACGAGAGCTAGCGGGAACAATGAGCAGTTCTTC. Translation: CATTRASGNNEQFF.

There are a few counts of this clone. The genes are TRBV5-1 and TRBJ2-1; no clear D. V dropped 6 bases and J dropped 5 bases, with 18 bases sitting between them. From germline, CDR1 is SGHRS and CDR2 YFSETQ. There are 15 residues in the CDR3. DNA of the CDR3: TGCGCCAGCACCCTTACACCAACGGGCCACAATGAGCAGTTCTTC. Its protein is CASTLTPTGHNEQFF.

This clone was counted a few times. CDR3 region: CASSLTLAGLGTDTQYF. The CDR3 DNA sequence: TGTGCCAGCAGCCTCACATTAGCGGGCCTGGGCACAGATACGCAGTATTTT. The chain has TRBV7-9 and TRBJ2-3, with TRBD2 matching 7 bases. The ends lost 5 bases at V and 1 base at J; junction bases unmatched: 12. The CDR3 runs to 17 residues. The V gene's germline CDR1 is SEHNR and CDR2 FQNEAQ (reference sequence).

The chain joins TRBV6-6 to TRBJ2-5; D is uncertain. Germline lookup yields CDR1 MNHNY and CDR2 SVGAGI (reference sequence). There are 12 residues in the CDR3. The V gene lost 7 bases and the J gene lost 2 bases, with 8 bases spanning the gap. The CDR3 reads CASTNFQETQYF. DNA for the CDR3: TGTGCCAGCACGAACTTTCAAGAGACCCAGTACTTC.

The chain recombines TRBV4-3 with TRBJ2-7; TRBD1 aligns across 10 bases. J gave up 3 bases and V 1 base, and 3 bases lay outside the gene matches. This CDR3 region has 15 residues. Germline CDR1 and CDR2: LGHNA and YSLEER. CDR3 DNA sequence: TGCGCCAGCAGCCAAGCCGGGACAGGGGTCTACGAGCAGTACTTC. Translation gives CASSQAGTGVYEQYF.

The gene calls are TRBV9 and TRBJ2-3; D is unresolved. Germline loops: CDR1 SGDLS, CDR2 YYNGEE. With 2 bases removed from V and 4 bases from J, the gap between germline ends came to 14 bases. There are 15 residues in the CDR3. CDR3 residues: CASSVGLTGPDTQYF. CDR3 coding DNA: TGTGCCAGCAGCGTTGGGCTGACGGGCCCAGATACGCAGTATTTT.

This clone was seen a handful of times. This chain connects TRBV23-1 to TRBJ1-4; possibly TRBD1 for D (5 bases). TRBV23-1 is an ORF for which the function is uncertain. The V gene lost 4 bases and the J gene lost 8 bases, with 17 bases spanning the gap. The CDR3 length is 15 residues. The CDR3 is CASSPPSGRAEKLFF. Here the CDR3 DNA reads TGCGCCAGCAGTCCCCCGTCAGGGAGAGCGGAAAAACTGTTTTTT.

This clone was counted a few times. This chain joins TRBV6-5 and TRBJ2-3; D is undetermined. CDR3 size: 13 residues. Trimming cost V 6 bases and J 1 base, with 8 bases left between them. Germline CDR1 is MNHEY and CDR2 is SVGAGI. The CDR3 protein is CASRAEGTDTQYF. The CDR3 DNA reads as TGTGCCAGCAGAGCCGAGGGCACAGATACGCAGTATTTT.